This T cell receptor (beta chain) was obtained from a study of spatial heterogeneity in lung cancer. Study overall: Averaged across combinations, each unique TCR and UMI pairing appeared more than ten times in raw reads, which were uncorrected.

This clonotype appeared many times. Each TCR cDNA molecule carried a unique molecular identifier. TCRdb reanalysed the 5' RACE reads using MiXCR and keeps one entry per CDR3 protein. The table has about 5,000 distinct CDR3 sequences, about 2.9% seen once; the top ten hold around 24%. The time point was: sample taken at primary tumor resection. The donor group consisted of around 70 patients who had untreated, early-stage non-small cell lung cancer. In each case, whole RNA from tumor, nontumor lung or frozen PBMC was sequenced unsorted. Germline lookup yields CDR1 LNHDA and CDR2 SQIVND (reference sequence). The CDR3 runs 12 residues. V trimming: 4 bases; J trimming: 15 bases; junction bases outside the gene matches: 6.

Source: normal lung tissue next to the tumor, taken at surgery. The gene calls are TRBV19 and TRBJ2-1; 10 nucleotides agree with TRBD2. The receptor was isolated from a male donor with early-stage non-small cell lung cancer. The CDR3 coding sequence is TGTGCCAGTAGTAAGTTAGCGGGGGGCAGGTTCTTC. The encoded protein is CASSKLAGGRFF.